This T cell receptor beta chain was sequenced in a study of shared T cell receptors in the human thymus. The germline gives CDR1 DFQATT, CDR2 SNEGSKA (reference sequence). The germline V and J ends were trimmed by 8 bases and 3 bases, with 10 bases remaining between them. The CDR3 sequence is 11 residues long. Generated by immunoSEQ multiplex PCR, the TCRdb table keeps only in-frame clones and is missing some. Of approximately 730,000 clones listed, approximately 85% are singletons. This sample also appeared in a second study, on human thymus T cells. That work states: The people who donated were healthy Finnish babies having corrective surgery for congenital heart defects. Resections removed during corrective heart surgery provided the thymus tissue used. V and J gene usage appeared biased in thymic and blood repertoires. Related research described strongly overlapping thymic repertoires in unrelated people.

The V and J genes are TRBV20-1 and TRBJ2-5; a possible D gene is TRBD1 (5 bases). The receptor was derived from a girl under three years old with a congenital heart defect. What was sequenced was thymocytes. The CDR3: CSSRQKETQYF. The CDR3 DNA reads as TGCAGTTCTCGACAGAAAGAGACCCAGTACTTC.